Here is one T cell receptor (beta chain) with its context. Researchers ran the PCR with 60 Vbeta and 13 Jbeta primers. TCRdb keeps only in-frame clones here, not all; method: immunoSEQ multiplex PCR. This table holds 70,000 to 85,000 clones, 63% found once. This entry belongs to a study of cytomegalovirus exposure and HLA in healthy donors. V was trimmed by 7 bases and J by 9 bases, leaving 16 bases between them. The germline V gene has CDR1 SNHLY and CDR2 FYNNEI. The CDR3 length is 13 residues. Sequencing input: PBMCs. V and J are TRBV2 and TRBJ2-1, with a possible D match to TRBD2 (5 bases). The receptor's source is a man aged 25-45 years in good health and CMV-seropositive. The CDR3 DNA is TGTGCCAGCATCCCGACACTCCGGGGTGAGCAGTTCTTC. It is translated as CASIPTLRGEQFF.